Each of the 9 T cell receptor beta chains below was sequenced from the same sample in a study of T cell responses to AZD1222 COVID-19 vaccine. This table comes from immunoSEQ multiplex PCR, and its TCRdb copy is limited to in-frame clones, with some not included. This sample has some 86,000 clones, with about nine tenths found just once. This sample comprised peripheral blood, obtained 28 days after the second AZD1222 dose. These receptors all stem from an adult who received the AZD1222 COVID-19 vaccine.

The J gene is TRBJ1-4, the V gene TRBV5-1, with 8 bases identical to TRBD1. This CDR3 region has 17 residues. Germline V gives CDR1 SGHRS, CDR2 YFSETQ. Germline trimming cut 0 bases from V and 2 bases from J; bases unmatched to any gene: 6. Written as DNA, the CDR3 is TGCGCCAGCAGCTTGGCCGGACAGGGTAGGACTAATGAAAAACTGTTTTTT. Amino acid sequence: CASSLAGQGRTNEKLFF.

This rearrangement joins TRBV5-5 to TRBJ1-3, with TRBD1 as a possible D gene (6 bases). CDR1 SGHKS and CDR2 YYEKEE come from the germline V gene (reference sequence). The ends were cut back, 6 bases at V and 0 bases at J, with 13 bases in the middle. The CDR3 is made up of 15 amino acids. CDR3 loop: CASNFGQPSGNTIYF. DNA for the CDR3: TGTGCCAGCAACTTCGGACAGCCCTCTGGAAACACCATATATTTT.

The table lists this clone with a few counts. This rearrangement joins TRBV5-1 to TRBJ2-1; 7 bases are shared with TRBD2. The CDR3 sequence is 17 residues long. The germline V gene has CDR1 SGHRS and CDR2 YFSETQ. Losses at the gene ends were 0 bases for V and 1 base for J; bases not matched to a gene: 7. The CDR3 loop is CASSLVGGGVSYNEQFF. The CDR3 DNA is TGCGCCAGCAGCTTGGTCGGGGGAGGGGTATCCTACAATGAGCAGTTCTTC.

This sequence joins TRBV11-2 and TRBJ2-4, with D unresolved. The CDR3 contains 13 residues. Trimming pared 0 bases from V and 7 bases from J, leaving 7 bases between. Germline V gene data show CDR1 as SGHAT and CDR2 as FQNNGV. For the CDR3, the DNA is TGTGCCAGCAGCTTAGAAAGCCTGAACATTCAGTACTTC. As protein: CASSLESLNIQYF.

J is TRBJ2-7 and V is TRBV6-4; 9 bases align to TRBD2. Germline CDR1 reads MRHNA; CDR2 reads SNTAGT. This CDR3 has 17 residues. Trimming cost V 3 bases and J 3 bases; bases outside gene matches: 12. For the CDR3, the DNA is TGTGCCAGCAGTGAAAGGGGTTTAGCGGGAGTTGGCTACGAGCAGTACTTC. Protein: CASSERGLAGVGYEQYF.

V gene TRBV18 combines with J gene TRBJ2-1, with D uncertain. This CDR3 is 16 amino acids long. V was pared by 0 bases and J by 0 bases, with 9 bases between. Germline CDR1 is KGHSH and CDR2 is LQKENI. In nucleotides, the CDR3 is TGTGCCAGCTCACCACCCGGCCAAGCCTCCTACAATGAGCAGTTCTTC. Protein sequence: CASSPPGQASYNEQFF.

This chain uses TRBV12-3 or TRBV12-4 with TRBJ1-6, with D perhaps TRBD1 (5 bases). V lost 6 bases, J lost 11 bases, and 14 bases lay in between. This CDR3 has 13 amino acids. The CDR3 DNA reads TGTGCCAGCAGGGGACTCGAGGGCACACCCCTCCACTTT. It is translated as CASRGLEGTPLHF.

The chain recombines TRBV4-1 with TRBJ1-5, with D hard to call. The CDR3 is made up of 15 amino acids. The germline gives CDR1 MGHRA, CDR2 YSYEKL. With 1 base removed from V and 4 bases from J, the gap between germline ends came to 11 bases. The CDR3 nucleotides read TGCGCCAGCAGCCAAGGGCCAGGCGATAATCAGCCCCAGCATTTT. Translation gives CASSQGPGDNQPQHF.

This chain links TRBV5-3 with TRBJ1-4, with D tentatively TRBD1 (6 bases). TRBV5-3 is known as an ORF, though its function is uncertain. The CDR3 extends over 15 amino acids. V lost 2 bases and J 8 bases, leaving 16 bases between the germline ends. The CDR3 reads CARSLGGETREKLFF. DNA for the CDR3: TGTGCCAGAAGCTTAGGGGGGGAGACTCGGGAAAAACTGTTTTTT.